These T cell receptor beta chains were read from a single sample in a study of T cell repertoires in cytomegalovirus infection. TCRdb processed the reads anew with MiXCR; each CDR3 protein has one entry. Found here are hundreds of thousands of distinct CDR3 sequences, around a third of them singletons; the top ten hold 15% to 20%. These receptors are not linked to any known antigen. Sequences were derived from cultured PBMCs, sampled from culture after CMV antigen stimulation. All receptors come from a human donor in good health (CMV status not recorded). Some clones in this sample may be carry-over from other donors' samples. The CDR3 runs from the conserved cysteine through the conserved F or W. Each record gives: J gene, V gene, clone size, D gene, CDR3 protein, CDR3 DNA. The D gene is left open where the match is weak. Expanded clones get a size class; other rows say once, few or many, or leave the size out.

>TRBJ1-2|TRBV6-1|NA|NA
CASSRQTANYGYTF
TGTGCCAGTTCTAGACAGACAGCTAACTATGGCTACACCTTC
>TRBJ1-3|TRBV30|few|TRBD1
CAWSLTGTGGNTIYF
TGTGCCTGGAGTCTAACCGGGACAGGTGGAAACACCATATATTTT
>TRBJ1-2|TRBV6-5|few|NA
CASSYSALSLDGYTF
TGTGCCAGCAGTTACTCGGCCTTAAGTTTGGATGGCTACACCTTC
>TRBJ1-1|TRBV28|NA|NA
CASRGAGAMNTEAFF
TGTGCCAGCAGGGGGGCAGGGGCGATGAACACTGAAGCTTTCTTT
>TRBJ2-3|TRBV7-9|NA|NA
CASSLYRDWQYF
TGTGCCAGCAGCTTATATCGGGACTGGCAGTATTTT
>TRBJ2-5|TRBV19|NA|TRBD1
CASSAFSGTVETQYF
TGTGCCAGTAGTGCCTTCTCCGGGACAGTCGAGACCCAGTACTTC
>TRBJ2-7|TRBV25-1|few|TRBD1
CAARQGSYEQYF
TGTGCCGCGAGACAGGGTAGCTACGAGCAGTACTTC
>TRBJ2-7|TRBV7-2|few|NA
CASSLASLAGYEQYF
TGTGCCAGCAGCTTAGCGTCTCTAGCAGGATACGAGCAGTACTTC
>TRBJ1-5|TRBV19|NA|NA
CASYGGQPQHF
TGTGCCAGTTATGGCGGGCAGCCCCAGCATTTT
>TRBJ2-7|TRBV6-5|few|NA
CASSYSSGDEQYF
TGTGCCAGCAGTTACTCTTCCGGGGACGAGCAGTACTTC
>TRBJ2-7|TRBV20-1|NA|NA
CSARDVRTTYEQYF
TGCAGTGCTAGAGACGTCAGGACCACCTACGAGCAGTACTTC
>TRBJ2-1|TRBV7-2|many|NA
CASSLGDYNEQFF
TGTGCCAGCAGCCTCGGGGACTACAATGAGCAGTTCTTC
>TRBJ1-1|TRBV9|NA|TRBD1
CASSVGRTGGTEAFF
TGTGCCAGCAGCGTAGGACGGACAGGGGGCACTGAAGCTTTCTTT
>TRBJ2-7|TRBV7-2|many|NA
CASSPGGGKYF
TGTGCCAGCAGCCCCGGTGGGGGAAAGTACTTC
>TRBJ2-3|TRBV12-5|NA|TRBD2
CASGLGLAGGPDTQYF
TGTGCTAGTGGTTTGGGACTAGCGGGAGGTCCAGATACGCAGTATTTT
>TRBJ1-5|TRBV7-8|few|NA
CASSLSATDNQPQHF
TGTGCCAGCAGCTTAAGCGCCACAGACAATCAGCCCCAGCATTTT
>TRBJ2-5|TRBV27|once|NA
CASQEGLRRYF
TGTGCCAGCCAAGAAGGACTCCGGAGGTACTTC
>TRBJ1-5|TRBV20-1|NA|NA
CSARDGRRRAGANQPQHF
TGCAGTGCTAGAGATGGCAGGAGAAGGGCTGGGGCTAATCAGCCCCAGCATTTT
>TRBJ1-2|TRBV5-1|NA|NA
CASSLVRGDYGYTF
TGCGCCAGCAGCCTCGTGAGGGGGGACTATGGCTACACCTTC
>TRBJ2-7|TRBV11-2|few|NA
CASSLDIVFEQYF
TGTGCCAGCAGCTTAGATATAGTTTTCGAGCAGTACTTC
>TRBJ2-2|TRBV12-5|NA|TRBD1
CASGGQGPTGELFF
TGTGCTAGTGGCGGACAGGGACCAACCGGGGAGCTGTTTTTT
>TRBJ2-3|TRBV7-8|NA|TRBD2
CASSLREGADTQYF
TGTGCCAGCAGCTTACGGGAGGGGGCAGATACGCAGTATTTT
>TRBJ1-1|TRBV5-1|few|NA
CASSLQGSEAFF
TGCGCCAGCAGCTTACAAGGATCTGAAGCTTTCTTT
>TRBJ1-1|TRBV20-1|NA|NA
CSARSSLGNTEAFF
TGCAGTGCTAGATCCTCTTTAGGGAACACTGAAGCTTTCTTT
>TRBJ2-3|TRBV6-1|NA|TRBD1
CASTSTGFLTDTQYF
TGTGCCAGCACTTCGACAGGGTTCCTCACAGATACGCAGTATTTT
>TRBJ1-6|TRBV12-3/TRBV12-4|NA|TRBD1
CASSWTGGTGSPLHF
TGTGCCAGCAGTTGGACAGGGGGCACGGGTTCACCCCTCCACTTT
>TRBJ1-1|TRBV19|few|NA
CASIQNTEAFF
TGTGCCAGTATCCAAAACACTGAAGCTTTCTTT
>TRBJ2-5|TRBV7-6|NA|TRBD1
CASSSSGGTNPQYF
TGTGCCAGCAGCTCTTCAGGGGGCACGAACCCCCAGTACTTC
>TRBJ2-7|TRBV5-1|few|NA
CASSLAAHRVGEQYF
TGCGCCAGCAGCTTGGCGGCACATCGGGTTGGGGAGCAGTACTTC
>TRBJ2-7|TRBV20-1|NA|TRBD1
CSARDGTGSNEQYF
TGCAGTGCTAGAGATGGGACAGGGTCGAACGAGCAGTACTTC
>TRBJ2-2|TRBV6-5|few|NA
CASSPDPATNTGELFF
TGTGCCAGCAGTCCGGATCCCGCAACGAACACCGGGGAGCTGTTTTTT
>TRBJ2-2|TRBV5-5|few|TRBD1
CASSFTGENTGELFF
TGTGCCAGCAGCTTCACAGGGGAGAACACCGGGGAGCTGTTTTTT
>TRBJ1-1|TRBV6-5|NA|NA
CASSYRRKPGTEAFF
TGTGCCAGCAGTTACCGTCGGAAACCGGGCACTGAAGCTTTCTTT
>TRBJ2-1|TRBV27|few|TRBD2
CASSFGGGASYNEQFF
TGTGCCAGCAGTTTCGGCGGGGGGGCCAGCTACAATGAGCAGTTCTTC
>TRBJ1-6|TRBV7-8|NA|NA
CASSLAWGRAHSPLHF
TGTGCCAGCAGCTTAGCGTGGGGGCGGGCCCATTCACCCCTCCACTTT
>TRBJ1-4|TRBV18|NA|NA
CASSPSDGVREKLFF
TGTGCCAGCTCACCCTCAGATGGGGTGAGGGAAAAACTGTTTTTT
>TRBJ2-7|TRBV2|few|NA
CASSRDSLLSSYEQYF
TGTGCCAGCAGTAGAGACAGCCTACTATCTTCCTACGAGCAGTACTTC
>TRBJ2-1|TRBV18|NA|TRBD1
CASSTTGPQYVSEQFF
TGTGCCAGCTCAACGACAGGGCCGCAGTACGTTAGTGAGCAGTTCTTC
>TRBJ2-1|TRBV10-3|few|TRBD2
CASRTSGTTYNEQFF
TGTGCCTCGAGGACTAGCGGAACCACCTACAATGAGCAGTTCTTC
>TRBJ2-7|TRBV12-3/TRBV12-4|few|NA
CASSLSLTESLRGQYF
TGTGCCAGCAGTCTGTCCCTCACAGAAAGCCTACGGGGGCAGTACTTC
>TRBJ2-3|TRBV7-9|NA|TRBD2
CASSLFRGGRAQTDTQYF
TGTGCCAGCAGCTTATTTAGGGGCGGGAGGGCCCAAACAGATACGCAGTATTTT
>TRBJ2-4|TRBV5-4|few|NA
CASEDIGLGGNIQYF
TGTGCCAGCGAAGACATCGGACTGGGGGGAAACATTCAGTACTTC
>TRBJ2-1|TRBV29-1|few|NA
CSASLGGNEQFF
TGCAGCGCATCTCTAGGGGGCAATGAGCAGTTCTTC
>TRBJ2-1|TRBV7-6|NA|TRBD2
CASSGGDGEQFF
TGTGCCAGCAGTGGGGGGGACGGGGAGCAGTTCTTC
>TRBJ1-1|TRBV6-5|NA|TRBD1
CASRPSRGLNTEAFF
TGTGCCAGCAGACCAAGTAGGGGGCTGAACACTGAAGCTTTCTTT